This T cell receptor (beta chain) was sequenced in a study of T cells in localized non-small cell lung cancer. V lost 2 bases and J 2 bases, leaving 7 bases between the germline ends. Germline V lookup: CDR1 MNHGY, CDR2 SAAAGT. This CDR3 is 14 amino acids long. In its sample, this clone was seen a few times. The antigen remains undetermined. General study results and limits: Higher blood T cell density tracked longer overall survival.

Clones were read by immunoSEQ multiplex PCR, and TCRdb kept only the in-frame ones, dropping some. This table holds some 1,600 clones, around 20% found once. The receptor was isolated from an older female donor with stage II lung adenocarcinoma. The material sequenced was lung tumor tissue, taken before any cancer treatment. The chain has TRBV6-8 and TRBJ2-1; a possible D gene is TRBD2 (5 bases). The CDR3: CASSYERAYNEQFF. DNA of the CDR3: TGTGCCAGCAGTTACGAGAGGGCCTACAATGAGCAGTTCTTC.